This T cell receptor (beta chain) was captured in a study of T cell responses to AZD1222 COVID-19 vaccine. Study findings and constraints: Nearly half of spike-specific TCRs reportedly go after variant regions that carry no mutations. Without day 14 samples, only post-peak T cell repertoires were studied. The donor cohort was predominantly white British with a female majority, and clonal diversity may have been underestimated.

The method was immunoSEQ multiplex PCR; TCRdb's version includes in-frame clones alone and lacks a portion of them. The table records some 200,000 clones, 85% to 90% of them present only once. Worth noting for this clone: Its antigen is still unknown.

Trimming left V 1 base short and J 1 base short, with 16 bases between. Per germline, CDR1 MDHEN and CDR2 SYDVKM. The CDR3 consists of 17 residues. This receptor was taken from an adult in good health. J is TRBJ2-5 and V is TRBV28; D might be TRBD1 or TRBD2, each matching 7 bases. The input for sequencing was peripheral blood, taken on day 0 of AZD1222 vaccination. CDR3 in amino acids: CASSLFPRGGFQETQYF. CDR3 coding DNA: TGTGCCAGCAGTTTATTCCCCAGGGGGGGATTCCAAGAGACCCAGTACTTC.